This T cell receptor beta chain was sequenced for a study of control samples from healthy donors and cancer patients. V lost 4 bases and J 4 bases, leaving 16 bases between the germline ends. The germline gives CDR1 SNHLY, CDR2 FYNNEI. The CDR3 sequence is 15 residues long. Libraries were prepared by immunoSEQ multiplex PCR; TCRdb keeps only in-frame clonotypes and omits some of them. The sample shows 130,000 or so clones, around 90% of them seen only once. This clonotype originated in a man between 35 and 55 years old in good health. V is TRBV2 and J is TRBJ2-5, with D tentatively TRBD1 (6 bases). The sample taken for sequencing was blood. Here the CDR3 DNA reads TGTGCCAGCAGTGCCCTCAGGGGCCCAGTAGAGACCCAGTACTTC. It codes for CASSALRGPVETQYF. Full variable domain (outside the CDR3, taken from reference TRBV2 and TRBJ2-5): EPEVTQTPSHQVTQMGQEVILRCVPISNHLYFYWYRQILGQKVEFLVSFYNNEISEKSEIFDDQFSVERPDGSNFTLKIRSTKLEDSAMYFCASSALRGPVETQYFGPGTRLLVL.